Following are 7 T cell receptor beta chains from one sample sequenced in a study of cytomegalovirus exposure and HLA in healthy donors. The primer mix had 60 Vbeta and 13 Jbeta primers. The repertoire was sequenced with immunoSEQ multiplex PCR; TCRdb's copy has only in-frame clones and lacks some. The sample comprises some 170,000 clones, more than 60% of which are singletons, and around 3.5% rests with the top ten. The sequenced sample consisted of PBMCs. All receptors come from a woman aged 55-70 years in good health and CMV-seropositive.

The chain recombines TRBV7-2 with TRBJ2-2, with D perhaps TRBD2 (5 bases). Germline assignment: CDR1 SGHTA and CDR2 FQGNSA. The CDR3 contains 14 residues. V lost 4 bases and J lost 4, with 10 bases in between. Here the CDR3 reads CASSSTSFTGELFF. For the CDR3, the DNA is TGTGCCAGCAGCTCTACTAGTTTCACCGGGGAGCTGTTTTTT.

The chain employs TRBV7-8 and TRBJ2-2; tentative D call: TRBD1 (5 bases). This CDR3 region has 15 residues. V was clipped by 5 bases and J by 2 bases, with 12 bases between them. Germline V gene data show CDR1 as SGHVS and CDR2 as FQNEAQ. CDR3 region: CASSTRVINTGELFF. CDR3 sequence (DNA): TGTGCCAGCAGCACCAGGGTTATCAACACCGGGGAGCTGTTTTTT.

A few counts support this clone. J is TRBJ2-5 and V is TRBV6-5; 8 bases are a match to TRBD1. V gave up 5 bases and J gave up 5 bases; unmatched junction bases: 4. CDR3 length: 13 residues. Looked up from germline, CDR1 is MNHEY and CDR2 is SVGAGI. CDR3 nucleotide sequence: TGTGCCAGCAGTCACAGGGGGAGGGAGACCCAGTACTTC. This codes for CASSHRGRETQYF.

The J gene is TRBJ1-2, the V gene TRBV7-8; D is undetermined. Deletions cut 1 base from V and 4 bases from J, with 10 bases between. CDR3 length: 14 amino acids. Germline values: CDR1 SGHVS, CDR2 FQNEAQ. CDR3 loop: CASSLDVSGYGYTF. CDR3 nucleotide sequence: TGTGCCAGCAGCTTAGACGTCTCAGGCTATGGCTACACCTTC.

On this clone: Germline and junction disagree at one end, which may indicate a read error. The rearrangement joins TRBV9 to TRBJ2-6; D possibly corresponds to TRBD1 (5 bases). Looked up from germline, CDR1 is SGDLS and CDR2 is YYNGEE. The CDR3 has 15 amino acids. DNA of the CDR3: TGTGCCAGCAGCGACCCAATCTCTGGGGCCAACGGCCTGACTTTC. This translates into CASSDPISGANGLTF.

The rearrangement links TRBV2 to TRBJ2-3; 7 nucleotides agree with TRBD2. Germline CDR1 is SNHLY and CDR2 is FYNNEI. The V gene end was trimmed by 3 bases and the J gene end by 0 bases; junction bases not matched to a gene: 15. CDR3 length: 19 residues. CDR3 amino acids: CASSEFRTSATFSTDTQYF. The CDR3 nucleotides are TGTGCCAGCAGTGAGTTTCGAACTAGCGCAACCTTTAGCACAGATACGCAGTATTTT.

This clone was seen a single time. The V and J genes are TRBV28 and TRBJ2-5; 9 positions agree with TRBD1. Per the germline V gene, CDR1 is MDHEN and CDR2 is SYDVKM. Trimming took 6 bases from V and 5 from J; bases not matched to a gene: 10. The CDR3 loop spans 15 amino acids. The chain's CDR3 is CASRNPGTGMETQYF. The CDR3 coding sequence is TGTGCCAGCAGAAACCCTGGGACAGGGATGGAGACCCAGTACTTC. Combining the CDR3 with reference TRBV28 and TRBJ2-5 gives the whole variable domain DVKVTQSSRYLVKRTGEKVFLECVQDMDHENMFWYRQDPGLGLRLIYFSYDVKMKEKGDIPEGYSVSREKKERFSLILESASTNQTSMYLCASRNPGTGMETQYFGPGTRLLVL.